This TCR beta chain was captured in a study of T cell repertoires in cytomegalovirus infection. Trimming shortened V by 2 bases and J by 1 base, and 9 bases separated the two germline ends. The CDR3 has 14 residues. The germline V gene has CDR1 DFQATT and CDR2 SNEGSKA (reference sequence). From the reads, TCRdb called clonotypes with MiXCR, one entry per CDR3 protein. The sample has 350,000 to 400,000 distinct CDR3 sequences, about 34% seen once. This clonotype has more than one count but fewer than ten. Its antigen is undetermined. V gene TRBV20-1 combines with J gene TRBJ1-3, with D possibly being TRBD1 (5 bases). This TCR came from a human donor in good health (CMV status not recorded). Some clones in this sample may be carry-over from other donors' samples. The source was cultured PBMCs, collected from culture after CMV antigen stimulation. The CDR3 is CSARRGFSGNTIYF. The CDR3 nucleotides are TGCAGTGCTAGAAGGGGTTTTTCTGGAAACACCATATATTTT.